This section outlines one T cell receptor beta chain sequence together with its context. As yet, its antigen is unknown. Germline and junction disagree at one end, which may indicate a read error. Only in-frame clones appear in the TCRdb table, and some are missing; sequencing was by immunoSEQ multiplex PCR. This sample has under 65,000 clones, with roughly 80% found just once. Time point meaning: baseline, week 1 (first vaccination visit). As to treatment: pre-vaccination baseline after standard-of-care therapy. The CDR3 consists of 14 residues. Germline lookup yields CDR1 SSHAT and CDR2 FNYEAQ (reference sequence). This entry comes from a study of a mutant IDH1 vaccine in newly diagnosed glioma. Background on the study: Mean patient age was about 40 years; roughly 62% were male and 37.5% female. Patients arrived already treated with radiotherapy, temozolomide, or both, most having had both.

General study findings and limits: Whatever changes occurred in top peripheral T cell clonotypes seemed unrelated to pseudoprogression. Vaccine-induced immune responses occurred in roughly 94% of patients.

The source is a man aged 18 to 29 with glioma. This specimen was PBMCs, taken from a glioma patient treated with radiotherapy, temozolomide or both. V usage is TRBV7-7 and J usage is TRBJ1-3; possibly TRBD1 for D (6 bases). This CDR3 is CASSPGVDGNTIYF. CDR3 nucleotides: TGTGCTAGCAGCCCAGGGGTAGATGGAAACACCATATATTTT. Complete variable domain (other parts from reference TRBV7-7 and TRBJ1-3): GAGVSQSPRYKVTKRGQDVTLRCDPISSHATLYWYQQALGQGPEFLTYFNYEAQPDKSGLPSDRFSAERPEGSISTLTIQRTEQRDSAMYRCASSPGVDGNTIYFGEGSWLTVV.